This TCR beta chain was retrieved from a study of breast tumors, draining lymph nodes, adjacent tissues. Study observations and caveats: Findings are consistent with lymph node origin and intratumoral expansion of most tumor T cells.

The V gene's germline CDR1 is MNHNY and CDR2 SVGAGI (reference sequence). The CDR3 is 13 amino acids. The ends lost 5 bases at V and 12 bases at J; junction bases unmatched: 9. TCRdb reanalysed the multiplex PCR reads using MiXCR and keeps one entry per CDR3 protein. Of 100,000 to 150,000 distinct CDR3 sequences detected, 15% to 20% appear once; the ten largest clones hold approximately 3.5%. Breast cancer patients provided tissue from their axillary draining lymph nodes. This clonotype was counted many times. Its specificity is unknown. The genes are TRBV6-6 and TRBJ2-1; 8 bases match TRBD1. Sequencing was performed on axillary lymph node tissue. The source is a female donor with breast cancer. Some clones in this sample may be carry-over from other donors' samples. The CDR3 region has the DNA TGTGCCAGCAGTAATCTCGGACAGGGAACGCAGTTCTTC. It specifies CASSNLGQGTQFF.